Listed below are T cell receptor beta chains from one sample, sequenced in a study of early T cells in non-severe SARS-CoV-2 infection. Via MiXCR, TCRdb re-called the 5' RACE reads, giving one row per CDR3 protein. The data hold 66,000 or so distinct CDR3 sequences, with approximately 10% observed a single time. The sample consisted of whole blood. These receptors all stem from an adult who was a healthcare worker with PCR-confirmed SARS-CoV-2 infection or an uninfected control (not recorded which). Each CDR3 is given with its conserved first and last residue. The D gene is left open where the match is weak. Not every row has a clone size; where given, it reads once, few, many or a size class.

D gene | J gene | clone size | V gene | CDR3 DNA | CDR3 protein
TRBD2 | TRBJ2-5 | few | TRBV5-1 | TGCGCCAGCAGCCAACGCCAGCTAGCGGGGGGGCCGGAGACCCAGTACTTC | CASSQRQLAGGPETQYF
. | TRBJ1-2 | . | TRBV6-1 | TGTGCCAGCAGTGAAACAGGGCGGATCTATGGCTACACCTTC | CASSETGRIYGYTF
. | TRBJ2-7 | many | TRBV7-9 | TGTGCCAGCAGCCCCCCCGTCAACGAGCAGTACTTC | CASSPPVNEQYF
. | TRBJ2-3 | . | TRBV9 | TGTGCCAGCAGCGGCCTGTCCCACACGGCAGATACGCAGTATTTT | CASSGLSHTADTQYF
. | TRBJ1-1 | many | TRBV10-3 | TGTGCCATCAGCCTCACGGGATTGAACACTGAAGCTTTCTTT | CAISLTGLNTEAFF
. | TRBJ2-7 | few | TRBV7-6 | TGTGCCAGCAGCCTTCGACAGGCGAGCTCCTACGAGCAGTACTTC | CASSLRQASSYEQYF
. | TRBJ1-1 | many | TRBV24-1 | TGTGCCACCAGTGCTTGGACAGTGAACACTGAAGCTTTCTTT | CATSAWTVNTEAFF
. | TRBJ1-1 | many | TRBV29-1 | TGCAGCGTTCCGGGGGGTACTGAAGCTTTCTTT | CSVPGGTEAFF
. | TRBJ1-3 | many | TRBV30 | TGTGCCTGGAGAGCCTCAGGGTTTGGAAACACCATATATTTT | CAWRASGFGNTIYF
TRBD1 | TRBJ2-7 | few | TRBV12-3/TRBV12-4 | TGTGCCAGCAGACAGGGACAGGTTGGCGAGCAGTACTTC | CASRQGQVGEQYF
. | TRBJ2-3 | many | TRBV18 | TGTGCCAGCTCACCAAGGGATACTAGCACAGATACGCAGTATTTT | CASSPRDTSTDTQYF
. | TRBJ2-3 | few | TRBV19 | TGTGCCAGTAGTGATATAAGCACAGATACGCAGTATTTT | CASSDISTDTQYF
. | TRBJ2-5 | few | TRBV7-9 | TGTGCCAGCAGCCCTAGTGGGACAACGCAAGAGACCCAGTACTTC | CASSPSGTTQETQYF
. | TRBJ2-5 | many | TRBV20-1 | TGCAGTGCTATGGGGGGTACCCAAGAGACCCAGTACTTC | CSAMGGTQETQYF
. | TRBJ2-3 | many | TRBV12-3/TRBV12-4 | TGTGCCAGCAGTTTGGCGACAGATACGCAGTATTTT | CASSLATDTQYF
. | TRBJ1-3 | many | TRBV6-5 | TGTGCCAGCTCTGGTATTCCTGGAAACACCATATATTTT | CASSGIPGNTIYF
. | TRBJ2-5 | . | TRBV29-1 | TGCAGCGTGGGGACTGGGGCCCCGGAGACCCAGTACTTC | CSVGTGAPETQYF
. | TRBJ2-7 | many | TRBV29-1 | TGCAGCGTTTGGGGCCTTTCCGAGCAGTACTTC | CSVWGLSEQYF
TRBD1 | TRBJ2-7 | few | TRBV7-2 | TGTGCCAGCAGCTTGATCGACAGGGGGTCCTACGAGCAGTACTTC | CASSLIDRGSYEQYF
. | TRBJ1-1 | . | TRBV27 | TGTGCCAGCAGTTTATCTCGGGGTATTGGAACTGAAGCTTTCTTT | CASSLSRGIGTEAFF